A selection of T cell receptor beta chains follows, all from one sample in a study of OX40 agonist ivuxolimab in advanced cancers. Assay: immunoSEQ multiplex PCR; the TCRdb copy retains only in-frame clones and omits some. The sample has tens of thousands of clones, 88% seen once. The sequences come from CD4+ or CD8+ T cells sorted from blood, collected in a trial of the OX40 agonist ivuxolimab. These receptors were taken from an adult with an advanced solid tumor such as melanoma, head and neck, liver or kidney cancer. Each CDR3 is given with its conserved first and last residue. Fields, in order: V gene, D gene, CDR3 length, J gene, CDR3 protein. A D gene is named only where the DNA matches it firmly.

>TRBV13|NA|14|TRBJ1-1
CASSPPGMNTEAFF
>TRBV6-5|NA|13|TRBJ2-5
CASNNREKETQYF
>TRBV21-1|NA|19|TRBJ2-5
CASSIGWYGGRGDQETQYF
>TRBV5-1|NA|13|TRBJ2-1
CASSLVADNEQFF
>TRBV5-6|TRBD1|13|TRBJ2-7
CASSSQGAYEQYF
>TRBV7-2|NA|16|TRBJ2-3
CASSLTGGTAVSTQYF
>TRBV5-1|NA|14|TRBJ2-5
CASSRQGRGETQYF
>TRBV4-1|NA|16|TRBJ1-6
CASSQESVWGEAPLHF
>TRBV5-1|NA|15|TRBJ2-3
CASSLWSGSTDTQYF
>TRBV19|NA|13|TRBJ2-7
CASSTVSSYEQYF
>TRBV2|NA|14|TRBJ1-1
CASRESERETEAFF
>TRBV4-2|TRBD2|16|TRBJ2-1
CASSQNPGGSYNEQFF
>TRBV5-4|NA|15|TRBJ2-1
CASSLDSPLYNEQFF
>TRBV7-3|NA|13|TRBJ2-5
CASSPGNQETQYF
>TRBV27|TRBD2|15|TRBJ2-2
CASSPRTSPTGELFF
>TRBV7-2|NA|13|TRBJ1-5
CASSLAFHGPQHF
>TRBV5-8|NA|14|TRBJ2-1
CASVILGGYNEQFF
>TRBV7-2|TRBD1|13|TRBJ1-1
CASSPGTGVSAFF
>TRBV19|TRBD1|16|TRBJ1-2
CASRGPGTAFSSGYTF
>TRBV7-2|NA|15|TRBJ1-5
CASSPGQTSNQPQHF
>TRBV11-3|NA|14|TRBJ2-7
CASSLDPSTSKQYF
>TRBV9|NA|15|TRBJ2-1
CASSVENIFYNEQFF
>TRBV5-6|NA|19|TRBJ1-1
CASSLGARVGTIMNTEAFF
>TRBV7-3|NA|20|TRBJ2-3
CASSLTYQSRPTLGTDTQYF
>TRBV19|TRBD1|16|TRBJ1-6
CASSIRDSRLNSPLHF
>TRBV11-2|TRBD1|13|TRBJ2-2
CASSRTGTGELFF
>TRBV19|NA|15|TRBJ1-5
CASSLLTGGDQPQHF